Below are 10 T cell receptor beta chains sequenced from a single sample in a study of T cell repertoires in cytomegalovirus infection. TCRdb ran MiXCR on the reads and lists one entry per CDR3 protein. The table has some 920,000 distinct CDR3 sequences, approximately 31% seen once. For these TCRs, the target antigens are not known. The sample was cultured CD8+ T cells from PBMCs, taken from culture after CMV antigen stimulation. The origin of the receptors is a human donor in good health (CMV status not recorded). Some clones in this sample may be carry-over from other donors' samples.

This clonotype was detected many times. The rearrangement uses TRBV7-8 and TRBJ1-5; the D is unclear. The CDR3 runs to 15 residues. Germline V gene sequence: CDR1 SGHVS, CDR2 FQNEAQ. V lost 7 bases, J lost 2 bases, and 15 bases lay in between. In DNA, the CDR3 is TGTGCCAGCACCCCCTTAGGTCCGGGCAATCAGCCCCAGCATTTT. Its translation is CASTPLGPGNQPQHF.

The DNA for the CDR3 is TGTGCCAGCATCTCGGAGAGCTCCTACGAGCAGTACGTC. Protein sequence: CASISESSYEQYV. This chain joins TRBV27 and TRBJ2-7; D unclear. V lost 7 bases and J lost 0, with 10 bases in between. This CDR3 region has 13 residues. Germline values: CDR1 MNHEY, CDR2 SMNVEV (reference sequence).

The chain combines TRBV18 with TRBJ2-7, with 9 bases fitting TRBD2. CDR1 and CDR2 from the germline V gene are KGHSH and LQKENI. V dropped 6 bases and J dropped 3; count of bases not matched to a gene: 9. CDR3 size: 15 residues. The CDR3 DNA reads TGTGCCAGCTCCCCTGCGGGAGGGAGTAACTACGAGCAGTACGTC. It codes for CASSPAGGSNYEQYV.

The chain carries TRBV3-1 and TRBJ1-5; D is possibly TRBD1 (5 bases). The length of the CDR3 is 16 residues. Trimming removed 4 bases at V and 0 bases at J, with 13 bases between. Germline CDR1 and CDR2: LGHDT and YNNKEL (reference sequence). The DNA of the CDR3 is TGTGCCAGCAGCCTCTCGGGGGTTTATAGCAATCAGCCCCAGCATTTT. The encoded protein is CASSLSGVYSNQPQHF.

This clonotype turned up a few times. This rearrangement joins TRBV10-3 to TRBJ1-3; TRBD1 matches at 8 bases. The CDR3 has 19 residues. The ends lost 0 bases at V and 5 bases at J; junction bases unmatched: 15. CDR1 and CDR2 from the germline V gene are ENHRY and SYGVKD. CDR3: CAISESNFGQGRDRNTIYF. The CDR3 DNA reads TGTGCCATCAGTGAGTCGAATTTCGGACAGGGAAGGGACAGAAACACCATATATTTT.

The rearrangement joins TRBV6-1 to TRBJ2-6; D is unresolved. The V end lost 7 bases, the J end lost 0 bases, and 13 bases lay between the germline ends. The CDR3 is 16 amino acids. In germline, CDR1 is MNHNS, CDR2 SASEGT. The CDR3 DNA is TGTGCCAGCACTACAACACCTTACTCTGGGGCCAACGTCCTGACTTTC. This sequence encodes CASTTTPYSGANVLTF.

This clonotype was seen a handful of times. V and J are TRBV6-2 or TRBV6-3 and TRBJ2-3, with D possibly being TRBD1 (7 bases). The CDR3 totals 15 residues. V shed 11 bases and J shed 2 bases, with 20 bases lying between them. Germline V lookup: CDR1 MNHEY, CDR2 SVGEGT. The CDR3 nucleotides are TGTGCCGCCAGCCAGGGGGGAATTCTCACAGATACGCAGTATTTT. As protein: CAASQGGILTDTQYF.

This clonotype was counted a few times. The chain links TRBV23-1 to TRBJ1-2, with D possibly being TRBD1 (5 bases). TRBV23-1 is filed as an ORF, its function uncertain. V dropped 3 bases and J dropped 4 bases, with 9 bases sitting between them. CDR3 length: 13 amino acids. Here the CDR3 DNA reads TGCGCCAGCAGTCAGACAGCCGCCTATGGCTACACCTTC. It translates to CASSQTAAYGYTF.

The CDR3 region has the DNA TGCAGTGCTAGCTACCAGGGGTCCGGCTACGAGCAGTACTTC. Its protein is CSASYQGSGYEQYF. The chain combines TRBV20-1 with TRBJ2-7, with D possibly being TRBD1 (6 bases). The CDR3 has 14 residues. V was pared by 3 bases and J by 3 bases, with 15 bases between. Germline CDR1 reads DFQATT; CDR2 reads SNEGSKA (reference sequence).

This clonotype came up a few times. The chain carries TRBV25-1 and TRBJ1-6, with TRBD1 as a possible D gene (5 bases). Germline CDR1 is MGHDK and CDR2 is SYGVNS. The CDR3 totals 18 residues. Between the trimmed V and J ends, which lost 1 base and 9 bases, there was a span of 22 bases. CDR3 nucleotides: TGTGCCAGCAGTGAATGGCCCTCTGACAGCCTACAACGTTCACCCCTCCACTTT. It yields the protein CASSEWPSDSLQRSPLHF.